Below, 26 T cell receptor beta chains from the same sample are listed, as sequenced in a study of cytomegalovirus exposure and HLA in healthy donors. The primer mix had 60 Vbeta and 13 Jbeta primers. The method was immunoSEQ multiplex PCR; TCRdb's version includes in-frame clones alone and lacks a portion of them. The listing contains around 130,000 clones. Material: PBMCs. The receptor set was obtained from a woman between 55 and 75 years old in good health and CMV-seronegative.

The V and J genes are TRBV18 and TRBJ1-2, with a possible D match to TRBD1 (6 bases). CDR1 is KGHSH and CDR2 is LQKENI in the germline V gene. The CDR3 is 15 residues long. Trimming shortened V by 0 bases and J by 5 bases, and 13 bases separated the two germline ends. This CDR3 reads CASSPPIGQIYGYTF. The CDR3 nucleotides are TGTGCCAGCTCACCACCCATAGGACAGATATATGGCTACACCTTC.

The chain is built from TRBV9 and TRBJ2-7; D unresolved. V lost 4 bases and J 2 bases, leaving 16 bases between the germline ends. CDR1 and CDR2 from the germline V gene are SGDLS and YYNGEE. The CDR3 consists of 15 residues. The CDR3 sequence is CASSFDGVHTYEQYF. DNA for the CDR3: TGTGCCAGCAGCTTCGACGGAGTTCATACCTACGAGCAGTACTTC.

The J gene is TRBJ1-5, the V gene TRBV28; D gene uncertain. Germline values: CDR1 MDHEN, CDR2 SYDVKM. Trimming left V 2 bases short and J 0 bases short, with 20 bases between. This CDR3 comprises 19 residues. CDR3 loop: CASSLLPRSTTYSNQPQHF. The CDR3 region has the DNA TGTGCCAGCAGTTTACTTCCCAGATCCACGACTTATAGCAATCAGCCCCAGCATTTT. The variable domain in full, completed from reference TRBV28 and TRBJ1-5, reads DVKVTQSSRYLVKRTGEKVFLECVQDMDHENMFWYRQDPGLGLRLIYFSYDVKMKEKGDIPEGYSVSREKKERFSLILESASTNQTSMYLCASSLLPRSTTYSNQPQHFGDGTRLSIL.

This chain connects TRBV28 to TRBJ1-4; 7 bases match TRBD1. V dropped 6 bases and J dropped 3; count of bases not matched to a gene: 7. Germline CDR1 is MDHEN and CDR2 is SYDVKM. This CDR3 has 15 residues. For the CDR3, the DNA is TGTGCCAGCAGATCCCCACAGGGGCCTAATGAAAAACTGTTTTTT. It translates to CASRSPQGPNEKLFF. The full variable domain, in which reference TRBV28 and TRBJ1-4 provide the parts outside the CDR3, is DVKVTQSSRYLVKRTGEKVFLECVQDMDHENMFWYRQDPGLGLRLIYFSYDVKMKEKGDIPEGYSVSREKKERFSLILESASTNQTSMYLCASRSPQGPNEKLFFGSGTQLSVL.

CDR3 loop: CASSWGQGRGNEQFF. Here the CDR3 DNA reads TGTGCCAGCAGTTGGGGACAGGGGCGAGGCAATGAGCAGTTCTTC. The chain uses TRBV6-6 and TRBJ2-1; 10 nucleotides line up with TRBD1. Trimming at V came to 4 bases and at J to 6 bases, leaving 6 bases not matched to a gene. Germline V gives CDR1 MNHNY, CDR2 SVGAGI (reference sequence). The CDR3 contains 15 residues.

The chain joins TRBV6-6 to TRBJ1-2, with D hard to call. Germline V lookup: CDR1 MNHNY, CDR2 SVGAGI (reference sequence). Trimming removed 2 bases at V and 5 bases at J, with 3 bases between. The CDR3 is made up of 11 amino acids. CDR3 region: CASSYEYGYTF. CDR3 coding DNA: TGTGCCAGCAGTTACGAGTATGGCTACACCTTC.

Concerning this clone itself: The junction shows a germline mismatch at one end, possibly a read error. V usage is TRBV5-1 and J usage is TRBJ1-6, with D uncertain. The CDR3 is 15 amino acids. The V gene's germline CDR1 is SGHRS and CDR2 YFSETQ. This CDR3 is CASSLDTGRFSPLHF. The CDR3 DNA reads TGCGCCAGCAGTTTGGATACGGGTCGATTTTCACCCCTCCACTTT. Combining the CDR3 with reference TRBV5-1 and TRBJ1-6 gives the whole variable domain KAGVTQTPRYLIKTRGQQVTLSCSPISGHRSVSWYQQTPGQGLQFLFEYFSETQRNKGNFPGRFSGRQFSNSRSEMNVSTLELGDSALYLCASSLDTGRFSPLHFGNGTRLTVT.

The chain's CDR3 is CASSQEVAGSPLHF. The CDR3 DNA sequence: TGTGCCAGCAGCCAAGAGGTGGCGGGTTCACCCCTCCACTTT. The rearrangement joins TRBV14 to TRBJ1-6, with D hard to call. The germline V gene encodes CDR1 SGHDN and CDR2 FVKESK. V was pared by 0 bases and J by 9 bases, with 9 bases between. The CDR3 has 14 amino acids.

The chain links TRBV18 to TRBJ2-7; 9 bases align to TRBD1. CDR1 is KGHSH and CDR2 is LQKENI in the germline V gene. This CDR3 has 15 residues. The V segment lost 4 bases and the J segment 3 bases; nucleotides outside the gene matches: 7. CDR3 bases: TGTGCCAGCTCACAGCTCCGGGACAGGGACTACGAGCAGTACTTC. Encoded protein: CASSQLRDRDYEQYF.

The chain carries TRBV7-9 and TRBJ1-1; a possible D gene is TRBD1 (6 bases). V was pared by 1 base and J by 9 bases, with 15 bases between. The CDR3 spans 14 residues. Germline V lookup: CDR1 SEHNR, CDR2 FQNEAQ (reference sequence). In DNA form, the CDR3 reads TGTGCCAGCAGCTTAGTCACAGGGTCCTTGAAAGCTTTCTTT. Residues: CASSLVTGSLKAFF.

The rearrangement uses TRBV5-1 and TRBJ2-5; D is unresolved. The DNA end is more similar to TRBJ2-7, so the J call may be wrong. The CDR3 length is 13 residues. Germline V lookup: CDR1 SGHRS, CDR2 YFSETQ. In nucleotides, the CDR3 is TGCGCCAGCAGCTTAGGCCCTAGTGGCGAGCAGTACTTC. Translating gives CASSLGPSGEQYF.

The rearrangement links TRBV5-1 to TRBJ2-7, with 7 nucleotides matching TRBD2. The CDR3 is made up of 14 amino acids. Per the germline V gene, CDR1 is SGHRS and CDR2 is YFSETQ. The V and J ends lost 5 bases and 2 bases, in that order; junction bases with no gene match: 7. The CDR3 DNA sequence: TGCGCCAGCAGGATTGAGGGAGGGGCCTACGAGCAGTACTTC. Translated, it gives CASRIEGGAYEQYF.

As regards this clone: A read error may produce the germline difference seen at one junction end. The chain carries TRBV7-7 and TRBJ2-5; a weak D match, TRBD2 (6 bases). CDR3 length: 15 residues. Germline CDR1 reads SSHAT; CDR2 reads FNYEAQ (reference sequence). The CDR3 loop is CASSLVGGLQETQYF. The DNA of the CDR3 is TGTGCTAGCAGCTTAGTGGGAGGCCTCCAAGAGACCCAGTACTTC.

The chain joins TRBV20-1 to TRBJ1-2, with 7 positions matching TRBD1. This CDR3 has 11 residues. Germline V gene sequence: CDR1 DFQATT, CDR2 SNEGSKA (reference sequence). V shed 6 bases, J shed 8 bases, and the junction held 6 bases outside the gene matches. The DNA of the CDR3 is TGCAGTGCCAAGGGGGCTGGAGGCTACACCTTC. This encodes CSAKGAGGYTF.

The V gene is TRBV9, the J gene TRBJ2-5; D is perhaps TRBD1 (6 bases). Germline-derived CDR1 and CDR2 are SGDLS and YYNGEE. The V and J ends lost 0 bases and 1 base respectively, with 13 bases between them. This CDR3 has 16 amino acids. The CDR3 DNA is TGTGCCAGCAGCGTAGCTATGTCAGGGGCCCAAGAGACCCAGTACTTC. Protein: CASSVAMSGAQETQYF.

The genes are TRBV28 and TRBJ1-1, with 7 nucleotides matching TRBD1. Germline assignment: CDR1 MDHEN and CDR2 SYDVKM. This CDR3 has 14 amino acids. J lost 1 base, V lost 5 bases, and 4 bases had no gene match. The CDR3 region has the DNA TGTGCCAGCAGTACCCGGACAGGGAACACTGAAGCTTTCTTT. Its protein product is CASSTRTGNTEAFF.

Here the CDR3 reads CASSLAAYYGYTF. CDR3 bases: TGTGCCAGCAGCTTAGCAGCTTACTATGGCTACACCTTC. The chain employs TRBV7-8 and TRBJ1-2; no reliable D call. The CDR3 sequence is 13 residues long. The germline V and J ends were trimmed by 0 bases and 3 bases, with 5 bases remaining between them. Germline lookup yields CDR1 SGHVS and CDR2 FQNEAQ.

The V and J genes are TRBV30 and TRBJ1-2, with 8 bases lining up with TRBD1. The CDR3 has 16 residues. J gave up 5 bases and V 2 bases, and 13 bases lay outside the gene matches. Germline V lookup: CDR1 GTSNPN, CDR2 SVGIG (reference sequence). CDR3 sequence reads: CAWSKGQVGGVYGYTF. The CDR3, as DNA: TGTGCCTGGAGTAAGGGACAGGTGGGGGGGGTTTATGGCTACACCTTC.

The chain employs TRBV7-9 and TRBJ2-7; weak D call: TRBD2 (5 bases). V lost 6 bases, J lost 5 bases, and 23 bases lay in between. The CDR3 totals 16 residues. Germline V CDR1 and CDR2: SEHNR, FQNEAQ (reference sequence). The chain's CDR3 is CASSPSPRGRGDEQYF. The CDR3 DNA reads TGTGCCAGCAGTCCAAGCCCACGAGGGCGCGGAGACGAGCAGTACTTC.

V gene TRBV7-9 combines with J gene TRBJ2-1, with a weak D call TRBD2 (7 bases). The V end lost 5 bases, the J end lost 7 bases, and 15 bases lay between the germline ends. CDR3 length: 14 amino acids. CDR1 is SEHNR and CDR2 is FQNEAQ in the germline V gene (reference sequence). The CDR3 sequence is CASSPSGGANEQFF. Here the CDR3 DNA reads TGTGCCAGCAGCCCCAGTGGGGGGGCGAATGAGCAGTTCTTC.

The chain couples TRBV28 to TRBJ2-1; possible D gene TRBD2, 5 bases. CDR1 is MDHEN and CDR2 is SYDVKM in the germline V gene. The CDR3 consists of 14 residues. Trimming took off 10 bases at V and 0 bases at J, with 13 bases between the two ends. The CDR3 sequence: CATSRGSSYNEQFF. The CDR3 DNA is TGTGCCACCTCGAGAGGGAGCTCCTACAATGAGCAGTTCTTC.

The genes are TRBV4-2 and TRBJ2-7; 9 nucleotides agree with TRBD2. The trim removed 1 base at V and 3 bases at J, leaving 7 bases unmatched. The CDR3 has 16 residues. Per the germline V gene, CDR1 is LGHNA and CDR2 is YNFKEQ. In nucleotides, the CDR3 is TGTGCCAGCAGCCAAGTTGAGACTAGCGGACTCTACGAGCAGTACTTC. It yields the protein CASSQVETSGLYEQYF.

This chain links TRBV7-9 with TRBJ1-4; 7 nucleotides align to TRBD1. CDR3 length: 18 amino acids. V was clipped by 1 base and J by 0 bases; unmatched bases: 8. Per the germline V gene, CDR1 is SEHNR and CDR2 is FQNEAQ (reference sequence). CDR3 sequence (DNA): TGTGCCAGCAGCTTAGGTACAGGGGTGTTATCAACTAATGAAAAACTGTTTTTT. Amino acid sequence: CASSLGTGVLSTNEKLFF.

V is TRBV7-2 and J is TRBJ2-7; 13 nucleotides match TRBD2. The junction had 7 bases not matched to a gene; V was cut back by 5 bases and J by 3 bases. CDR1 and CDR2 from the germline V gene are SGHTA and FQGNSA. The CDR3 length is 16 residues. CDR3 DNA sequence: TGTGCCAGCAGCCCGACTAGCGGGGGGACTTACTACGAGCAGTACTTC. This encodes CASSPTSGGTYYEQYF.

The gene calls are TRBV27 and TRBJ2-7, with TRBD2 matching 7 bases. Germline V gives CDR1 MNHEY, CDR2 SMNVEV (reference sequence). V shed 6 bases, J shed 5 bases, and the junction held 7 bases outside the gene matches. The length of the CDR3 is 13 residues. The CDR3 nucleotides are TGTGCCAGCAGCTGGGGAGGGCCCGACGAGCAGTACTTC. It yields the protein CASSWGGPDEQYF.

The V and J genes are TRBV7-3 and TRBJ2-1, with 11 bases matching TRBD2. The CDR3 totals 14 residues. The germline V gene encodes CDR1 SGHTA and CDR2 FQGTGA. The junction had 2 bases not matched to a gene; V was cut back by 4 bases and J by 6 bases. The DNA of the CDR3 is TGTGCCAGCAGCTCAGGGACTAGCGGCAATGAGCAGTTCTTC. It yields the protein CASSSGTSGNEQFF.